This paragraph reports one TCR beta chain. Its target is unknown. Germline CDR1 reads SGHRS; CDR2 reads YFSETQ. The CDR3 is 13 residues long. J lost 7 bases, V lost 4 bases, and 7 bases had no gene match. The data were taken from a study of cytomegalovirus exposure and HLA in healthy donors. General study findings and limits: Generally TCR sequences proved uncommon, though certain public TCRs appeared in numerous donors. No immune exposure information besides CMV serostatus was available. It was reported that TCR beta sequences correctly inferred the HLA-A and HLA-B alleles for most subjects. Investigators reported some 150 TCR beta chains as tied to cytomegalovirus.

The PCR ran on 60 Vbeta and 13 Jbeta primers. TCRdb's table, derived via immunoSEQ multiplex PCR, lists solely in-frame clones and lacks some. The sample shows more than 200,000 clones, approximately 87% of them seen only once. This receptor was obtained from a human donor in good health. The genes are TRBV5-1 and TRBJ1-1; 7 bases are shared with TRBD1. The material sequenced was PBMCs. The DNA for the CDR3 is TGCGCCAGCAGCCAACCCGGGACAGTTGAAGCTTTCTTT. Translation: CASSQPGTVEAFF.